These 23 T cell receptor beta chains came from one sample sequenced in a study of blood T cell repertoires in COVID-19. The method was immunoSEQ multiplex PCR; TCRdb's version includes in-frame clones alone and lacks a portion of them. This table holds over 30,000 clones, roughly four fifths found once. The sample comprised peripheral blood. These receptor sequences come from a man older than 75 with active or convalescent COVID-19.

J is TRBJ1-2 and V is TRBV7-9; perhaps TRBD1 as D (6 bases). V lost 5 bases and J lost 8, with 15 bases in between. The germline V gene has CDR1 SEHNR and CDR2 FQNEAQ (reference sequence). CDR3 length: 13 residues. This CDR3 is CASSLQGEDGYTF. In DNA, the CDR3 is TGTGCCAGCAGCCTACAGGGAGAGGACGGCTACACCTTC.

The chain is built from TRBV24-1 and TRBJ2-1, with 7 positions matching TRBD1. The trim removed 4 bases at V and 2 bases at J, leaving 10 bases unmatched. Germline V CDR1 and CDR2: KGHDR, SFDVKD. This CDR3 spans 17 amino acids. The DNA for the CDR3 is TGTGCCACCAGTGAATCGGACAGGAGGAGGACCTACAATGAGCAGTTCTTC. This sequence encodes CATSESDRRRTYNEQFF.

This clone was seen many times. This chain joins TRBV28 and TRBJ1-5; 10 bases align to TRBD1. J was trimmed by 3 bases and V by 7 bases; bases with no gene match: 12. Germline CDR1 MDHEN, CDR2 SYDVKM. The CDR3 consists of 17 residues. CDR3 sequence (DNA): TGTGCCAGCACATCCCCTTGGGGACAGGGGACCAATCAGCCCCAGCATTTT. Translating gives CASTSPWGQGTNQPQHF.

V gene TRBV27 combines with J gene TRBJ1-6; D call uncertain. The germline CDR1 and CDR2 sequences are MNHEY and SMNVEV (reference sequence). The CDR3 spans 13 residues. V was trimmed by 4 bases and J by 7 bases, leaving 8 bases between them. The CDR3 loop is CASSWALNSPLHF. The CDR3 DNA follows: TGTGCCAGCAGTTGGGCTCTCAATTCACCCCTCCACTTT.

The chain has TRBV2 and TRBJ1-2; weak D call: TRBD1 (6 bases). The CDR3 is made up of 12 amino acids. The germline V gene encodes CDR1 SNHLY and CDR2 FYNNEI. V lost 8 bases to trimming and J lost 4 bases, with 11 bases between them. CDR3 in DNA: TGTGCCAGCCAAACAGGGACCTATGGCTACACCTTC. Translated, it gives CASQTGTYGYTF. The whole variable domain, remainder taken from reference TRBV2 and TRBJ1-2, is EPEVTQTPSHQVTQMGQEVILRCVPISNHLYFYWYRQILGQKVEFLVSFYNNEISEKSEIFDDQFSVERPDGSNFTLKIRSTKLEDSAMYFCASQTGTYGYTFGSGTRLTVV.

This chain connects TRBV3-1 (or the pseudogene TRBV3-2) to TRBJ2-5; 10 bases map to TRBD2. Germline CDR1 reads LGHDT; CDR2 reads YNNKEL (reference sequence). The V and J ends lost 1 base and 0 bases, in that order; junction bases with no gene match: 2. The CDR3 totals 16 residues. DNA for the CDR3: TGTGCCAGCAGCCAAGCGACTAGCGGGTACCAAGAGACCCAGTACTTC. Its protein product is CASSQATSGYQETQYF.

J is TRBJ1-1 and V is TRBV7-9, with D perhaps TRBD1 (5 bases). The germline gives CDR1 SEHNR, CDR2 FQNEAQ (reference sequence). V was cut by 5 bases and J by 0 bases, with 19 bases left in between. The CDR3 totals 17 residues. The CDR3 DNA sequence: TGTGCCAGCAGCCCTAGACAGCGCCGAACCTTGAACACTGAAGCTTTCTTT. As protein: CASSPRQRRTLNTEAFF.

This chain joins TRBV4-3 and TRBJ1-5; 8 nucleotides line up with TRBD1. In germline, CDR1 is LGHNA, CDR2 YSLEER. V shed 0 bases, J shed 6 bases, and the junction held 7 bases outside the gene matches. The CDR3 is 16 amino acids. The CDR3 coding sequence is TGCGCCAGCAGCCAAGATATAACAGGACAGGGTCAGCCCCAGCATTTT. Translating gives CASSQDITGQGQPQHF.

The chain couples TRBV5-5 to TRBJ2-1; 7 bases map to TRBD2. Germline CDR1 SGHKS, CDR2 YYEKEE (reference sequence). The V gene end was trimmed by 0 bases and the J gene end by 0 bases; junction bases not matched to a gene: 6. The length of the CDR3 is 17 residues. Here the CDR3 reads CASSLGEGPPSYNEQFF. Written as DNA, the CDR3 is TGTGCCAGCAGCTTGGGGGAGGGCCCCCCCTCCTACAATGAGCAGTTCTTC.

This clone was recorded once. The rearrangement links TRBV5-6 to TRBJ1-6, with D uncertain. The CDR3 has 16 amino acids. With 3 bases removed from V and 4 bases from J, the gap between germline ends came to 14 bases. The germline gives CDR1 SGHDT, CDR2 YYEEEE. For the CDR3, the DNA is TGTGCCAGCAGCTCCGCTGCGGCAACTTATAATTCACCCCTCCACTTT. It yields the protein CASSSAAATYNSPLHF.

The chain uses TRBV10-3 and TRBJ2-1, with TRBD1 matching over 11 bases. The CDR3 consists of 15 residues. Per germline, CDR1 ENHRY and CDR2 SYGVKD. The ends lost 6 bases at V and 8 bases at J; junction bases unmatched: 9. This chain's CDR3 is CAISSPGQGGDEQFF. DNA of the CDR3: TGTGCCATCAGCAGTCCGGGACAGGGGGGCGATGAGCAGTTCTTC.

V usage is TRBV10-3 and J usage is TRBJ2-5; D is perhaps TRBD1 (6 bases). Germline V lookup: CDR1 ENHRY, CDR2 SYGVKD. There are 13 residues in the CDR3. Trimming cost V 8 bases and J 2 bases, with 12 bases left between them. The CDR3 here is CAIGSTGQETQYF. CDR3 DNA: TGTGCCATCGGATCGACAGGACAAGAGACCCAGTACTTC.

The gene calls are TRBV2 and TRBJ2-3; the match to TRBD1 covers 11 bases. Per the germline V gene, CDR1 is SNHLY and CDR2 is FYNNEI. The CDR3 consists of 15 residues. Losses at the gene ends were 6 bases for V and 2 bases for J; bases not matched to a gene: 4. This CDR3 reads CASRGDRGATDTQYF. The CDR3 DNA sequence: TGTGCCAGCAGGGGGGACAGGGGGGCCACAGATACGCAGTATTTT.

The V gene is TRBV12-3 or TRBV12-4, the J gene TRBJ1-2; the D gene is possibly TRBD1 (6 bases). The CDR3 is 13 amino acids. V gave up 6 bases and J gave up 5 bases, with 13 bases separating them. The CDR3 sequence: CASRSTGRYGYTF. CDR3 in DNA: TGTGCCAGCAGGTCGACAGGACGGTATGGCTACACCTTC.

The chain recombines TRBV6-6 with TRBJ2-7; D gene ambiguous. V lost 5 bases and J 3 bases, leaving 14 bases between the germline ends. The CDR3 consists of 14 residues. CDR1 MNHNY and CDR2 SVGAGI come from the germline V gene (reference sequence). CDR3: CASSRDSFNYEQYF. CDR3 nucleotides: TGTGCCAGCAGTCGCGACTCGTTCAACTACGAGCAGTACTTC.

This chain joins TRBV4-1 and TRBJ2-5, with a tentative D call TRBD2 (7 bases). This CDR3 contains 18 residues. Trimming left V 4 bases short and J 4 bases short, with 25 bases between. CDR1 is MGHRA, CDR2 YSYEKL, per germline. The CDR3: CASSRSGWRGGQGETQYF. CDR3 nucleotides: TGCGCCAGCAGCCGCTCCGGTTGGAGGGGGGGTCAGGGAGAGACCCAGTACTTC.

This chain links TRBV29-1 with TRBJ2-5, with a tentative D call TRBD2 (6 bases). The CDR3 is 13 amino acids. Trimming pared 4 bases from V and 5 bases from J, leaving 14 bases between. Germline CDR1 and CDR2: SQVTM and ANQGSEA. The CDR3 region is CSVALTSYETQYF. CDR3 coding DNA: TGCAGCGTTGCCTTGACTAGTTACGAGACCCAGTACTTC.

In DNA form, the CDR3 reads TGTGCCAGCAGCGTAGCGAGCGGGCCCTACAATGAGCAGTTCTTC. Protein sequence: CASSVASGPYNEQFF. V gene TRBV9 combines with J gene TRBJ2-1, with TRBD2 as a possible D gene (6 bases). The V gene's germline CDR1 is SGDLS and CDR2 YYNGEE. V dropped 0 bases and J dropped 2 bases, with 9 bases sitting between them. The CDR3 has 15 residues.

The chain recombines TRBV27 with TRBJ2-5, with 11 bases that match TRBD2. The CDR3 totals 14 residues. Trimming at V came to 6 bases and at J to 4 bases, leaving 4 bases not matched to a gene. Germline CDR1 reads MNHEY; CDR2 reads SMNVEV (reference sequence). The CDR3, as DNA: TGTGCCAGCAGCATAGCGGGAGGGCCAGAGACCCAGTACTTC. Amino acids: CASSIAGGPETQYF.

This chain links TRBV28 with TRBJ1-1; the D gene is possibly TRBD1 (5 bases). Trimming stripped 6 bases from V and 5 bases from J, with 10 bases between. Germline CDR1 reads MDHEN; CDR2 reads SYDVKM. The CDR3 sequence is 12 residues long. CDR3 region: CASREGRTEAFF. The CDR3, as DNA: TGTGCCAGCAGGGAGGGGCGGACTGAAGCTTTCTTT.

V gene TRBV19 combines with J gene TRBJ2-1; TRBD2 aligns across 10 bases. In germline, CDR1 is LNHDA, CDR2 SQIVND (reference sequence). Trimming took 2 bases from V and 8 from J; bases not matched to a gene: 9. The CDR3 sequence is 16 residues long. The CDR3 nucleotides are TGTGCCAGTAGTATACCAGCGGGAGGGCCGGGCGATGAGCAGTTCTTC. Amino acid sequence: CASSIPAGGPGDEQFF.

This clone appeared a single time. CDR3 loop: CASSVTRQGDGNTIYF. CDR3 DNA sequence: TGTGCCAGCAGCGTAACCCGACAGGGGGACGGAAACACCATATATTTT. The chain uses TRBV9 and TRBJ1-3; 9 bases map to TRBD1. CDR1 is SGDLS and CDR2 is YYNGEE in the germline V gene. The CDR3 is 16 amino acids. With V trimmed by 1 base and J by 4 bases, 6 bases remained unmatched.

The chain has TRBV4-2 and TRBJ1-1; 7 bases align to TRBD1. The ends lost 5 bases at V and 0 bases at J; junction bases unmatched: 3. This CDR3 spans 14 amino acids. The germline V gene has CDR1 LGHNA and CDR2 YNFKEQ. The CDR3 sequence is CASSKGGMNTEAFF. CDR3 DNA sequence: TGTGCCAGCAGCAAAGGGGGCATGAACACTGAAGCTTTCTTT.